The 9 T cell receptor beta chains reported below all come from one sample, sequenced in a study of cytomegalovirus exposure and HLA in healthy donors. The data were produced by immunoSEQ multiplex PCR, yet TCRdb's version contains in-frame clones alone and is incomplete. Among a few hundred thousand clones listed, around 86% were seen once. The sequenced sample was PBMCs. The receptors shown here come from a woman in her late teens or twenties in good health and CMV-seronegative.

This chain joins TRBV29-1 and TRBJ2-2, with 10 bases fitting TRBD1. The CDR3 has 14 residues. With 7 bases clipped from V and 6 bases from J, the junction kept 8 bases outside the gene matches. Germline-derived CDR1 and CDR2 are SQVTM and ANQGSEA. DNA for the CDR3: TGCAGCGGTCTCGACAGGGGGCGACCCGGGGAGCTGTTTTTT. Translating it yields CSGLDRGRPGELFF.

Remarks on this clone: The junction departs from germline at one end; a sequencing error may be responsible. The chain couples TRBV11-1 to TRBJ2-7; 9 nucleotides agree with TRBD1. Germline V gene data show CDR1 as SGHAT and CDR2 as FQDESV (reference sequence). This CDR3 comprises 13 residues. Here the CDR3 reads CASSLGAEDRGIF. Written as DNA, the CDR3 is TGTGCCAGCAGCTTAGGAGCTGAGGACAGGGGTATCTTC.

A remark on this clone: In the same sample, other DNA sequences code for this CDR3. The CDR3 DNA sequence: TGTGCCAGTAGTATACGACTAGCGGGAGTAGGAGATACGCAGTATTTT. Protein product: CASSIRLAGVGDTQYF. The V and J genes are TRBV19 and TRBJ2-3; 12 nucleotides match TRBD2. Germline V CDR1 and CDR2: LNHDA, SQIVND (reference sequence). The length of the CDR3 is 16 residues. The V and J ends lost 2 bases and 5 bases, in that order; junction bases with no gene match: 5.

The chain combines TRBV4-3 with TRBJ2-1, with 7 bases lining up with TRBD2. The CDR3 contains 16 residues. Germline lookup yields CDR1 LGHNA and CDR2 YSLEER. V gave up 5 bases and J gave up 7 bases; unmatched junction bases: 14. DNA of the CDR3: TGCGCCAGCAGCAAGGGCCAGCGGGATACCTTGAATGAGCAGTTCTTC. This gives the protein CASSKGQRDTLNEQFF.

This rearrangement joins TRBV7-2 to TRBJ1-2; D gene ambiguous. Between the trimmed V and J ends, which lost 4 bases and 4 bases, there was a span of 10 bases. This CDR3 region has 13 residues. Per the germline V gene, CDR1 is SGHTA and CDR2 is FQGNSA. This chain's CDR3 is CASSSGHFYGYTF. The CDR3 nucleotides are TGTGCCAGCAGCTCAGGCCACTTCTATGGCTACACCTTC. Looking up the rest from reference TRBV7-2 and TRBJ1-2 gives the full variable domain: GAGVSQSPSNKVTEKGKDVELRCDPISGHTALYWYRQSLGQGLEFLIYFQGNSAPDKSGLPSDRFSAERTGGSVSTLTIQRTQQEDSAVYLCASSSGHFYGYTFGSGTRLTVV.

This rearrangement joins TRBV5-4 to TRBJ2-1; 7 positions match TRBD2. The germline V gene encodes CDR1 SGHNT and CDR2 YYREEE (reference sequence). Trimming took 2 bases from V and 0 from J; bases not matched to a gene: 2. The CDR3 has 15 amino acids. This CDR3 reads CASSLRGSSYNEQFF. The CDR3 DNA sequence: TGTGCCAGCAGCTTACGCGGGAGCTCCTACAATGAGCAGTTCTTC.

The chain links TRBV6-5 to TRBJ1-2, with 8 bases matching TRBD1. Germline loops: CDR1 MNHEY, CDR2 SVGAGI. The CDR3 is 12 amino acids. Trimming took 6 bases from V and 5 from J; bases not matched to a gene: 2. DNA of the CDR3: TGTGCCAGCAGGACAGGGGTTTATGGCTACACCTTC. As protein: CASRTGVYGYTF.

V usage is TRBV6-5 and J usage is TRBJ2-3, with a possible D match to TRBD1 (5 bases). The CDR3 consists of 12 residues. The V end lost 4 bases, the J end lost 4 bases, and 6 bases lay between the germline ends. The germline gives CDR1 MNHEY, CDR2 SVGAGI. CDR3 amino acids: CASSSGSDTQYF. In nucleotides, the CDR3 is TGTGCCAGCAGTTCAGGGTCAGATACGCAGTATTTT.

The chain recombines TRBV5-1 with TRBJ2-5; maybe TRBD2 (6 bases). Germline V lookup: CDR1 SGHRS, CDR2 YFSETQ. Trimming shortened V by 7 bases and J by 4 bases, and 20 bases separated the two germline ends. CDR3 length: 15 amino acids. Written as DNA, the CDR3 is TGCGCCAGCTTCCGCGGGGACTCAATAACAGAGACCCAGTACTTC. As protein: CASFRGDSITETQYF.